The present entry profiles one TCR beta chain with its context. Its cognate antigen is unknown. TCRdb's copy holds only in-frame clones and misses some; the assay was immunoSEQ multiplex PCR. The table includes about 190,000 clones, roughly nine tenths detected once. This entry comes from a study of T cell responses to AZD1222 COVID-19 vaccine. Study-level points and caveats: Only a handful of people who got AZD1222 tested seropositive at baseline. The donor group comprised mostly white British people and more females; the analysis possibly underestimated clonal diversity.

The CDR3 has 13 residues. CDR1 is LNHNV, CDR2 YYDKDF, per germline (reference sequence). V shed 3 bases and J shed 5 bases, with 10 bases lying between them. The chain couples TRBV15 to TRBJ1-2; D uncertain. The receptor was isolated from an adult in good health. The specimen was peripheral blood, collected on day 0 of AZD1222 vaccination. CDR3 sequence (DNA): TGTGCCACCAGCAGGGACTCCGATTATGGCTACACCTTC. It codes for CATSRDSDYGYTF. Full variable domain (rest looked up from reference TRBV15 and TRBJ1-2): DAMVIQNPRYQVTQFGKPVTLSCSQTLNHNVMYWYQQKSSQAPKLLFHYYDKDFNNEADTPDNFQSRRPNTSFCFLDIRSPGLGDTAMYLCATSRDSDYGYTFGSGTRLTVV.